This T cell receptor (beta chain) was recovered during a study of a mutant IDH1 vaccine in newly diagnosed glioma. The assay was immunoSEQ multiplex PCR, and TCRdb's table has in-frame clones only and misses some. This table has approximately 70,000 clones, about 86% appearing once. The CDR3 spans 19 residues. The V end lost 0 bases, the J end lost 1 base, and 19 bases lay between the germline ends. Germline CDR1 and CDR2: LNHDA and SQIVND (reference sequence). Time point of the sample: baseline, week 1 (first vaccination visit). The sample's treatment: pre-vaccination baseline after standard-of-care therapy. The table lists this clone with a count of one.

The sample in question was PBMCs, obtained from a glioma patient treated with radiotherapy, temozolomide or both. The source is a man aged 30 to 45 with glioma. The chain couples TRBV19 to TRBJ1-5; D is possibly TRBD1 (5 bases). As DNA, the CDR3 is TGTGCCAGTAGTATAGAGGGGGTGGGGATTTATGCGAGCAATCAGCCCCAGCATTTT. It encodes CASSIEGVGIYASNQPQHF.